What follows describes a single T cell receptor (beta chain). This clone was counted a single time. What antigen it recognizes has not been identified. Base qualities are not provided; no much larger clone lies one nucleotide away. Genomic DNA was extracted from sorted cells with the Quick-DNA Microprep Kit. Amplification of TCRbeta DNA was done with the immunoSEQ hsTCRbeta kit, following the protocol from the manufacturer. TCRbeta libraries were sequenced on an Illumina MiSeq instrument. From the authors' description of their analysis: Once out-of-frame sequences had been removed, a few million distinct TCRbeta sequences were left, which works out to an average of roughly 64,000 per individual. Each individual was scored according to the count of around 160 previously reported CMV-associated TCRbeta sequences and the total productive distinct TCRbeta count. A beta-binomial model was reimplemented in Python, and random forests from scikit-learn, run with default parameters, were trained on data from the US cohort. Classifier performance on the Belgian cohort was summarized as median AUC with percentile confidence intervals over 10,000 bootstrap iterations. The immuneACCESS repertoire file appears here via TCRdb, limited to in-frame rearrangements. These files lack a portion of the clones; in checked studies, under half of the deficit traces to unresolved V genes, and the cause of the others is not known. V, J and clone size were drawn from that table, and D and trimming were deduced from the DNA. This sample has about 61,000 clones in its table, and around 83% of those were observed once. Roughly 0.95% of the sample lies in the top ten.

Single viable CD3+CD4+CD8-CD45RO+ cells were sorted as memory CD4+ T cells on a FACSAria II. CMV serostatus was determined using a Roche Elecsys assay that detects serum IgG against CMV pp150, pp28, p38 and p52. After thawing, total CD4+ T cells were enriched by positive selection with CD4 magnetic microbeads. Samples originated from another study that specifically interrogated the CD4+ T cell memory repertoire. Peripheral blood mononuclear cells were isolated and cryopreserved following standard operating procedures; serum was stored at -80 °C. Staining used CD3-PerCP (BW264/56), CD4-APC (RPA-T4), CD45RO-PE (UCHT1) and CD8-Pacific Orange (3B5) antibodies, with Sytox blue excluding non-viable cells. V lost 3 bases and J lost 4 bases; the stretch between them is 4 bases long. The germline V gene sets CDR1 to KGHSH and CDR2 to LQKENI. Including cysteine and phenylalanine, the CDR3 has 12 amino acids. The read is trimmed to its CDR3 DNA, 36 bases read in frame from base 1.

This specimen belongs to a study of memory CD4+ T cells and cytomegalovirus serostatus (dated by TCRdb to the late 2010s). Background on the whole study: The 35 or so healthy Belgian adults in the cohort included 9 who were CMV seropositive and 24 who were CMV seronegative. To replicate a published TCR-based CMV serostatus classifier, the researchers sequenced the CD4+ memory TCRbeta repertoires of a Belgian cohort whose cytomegalovirus serostatus was known.

The paper as a whole reports these results and caveats: Among the roughly 160 previously reported CMV-associated TCRbeta sequences, approximately 67 showed up in the CD4+ memory repertoires, with each one found in between one and five individuals. Only CD4+CD45RO+ memory cells were sequenced, in contrast to the original study, in which naive and memory CD4+ and CD8+ populations were covered. A median bootstrapped AUC of approximately 0.95 with a 95% CI of 0.76-1.00 was achieved on the Belgian cohort by the original-framework classifier. CMV serostatus prediction reached a median bootstrapped AUC of roughly 0.95 with the original framework and 0.91 with a US-trained random forest. The results were interpreted as suggesting that the CMV-associated TCR signature is mostly present in the CD4+ memory repertoire.

The sequence joins TRBV18 to TRBJ1-3; too little of a D gene remains to name it. Input material: memory CD4+ T cells from blood. The clonotype originates from an adult in good health and CMV-seronegative. Here the CDR3 is given as CASSPTGNTIYF. The DNA sequence reads TGTGCCAGCTCACCGACAGGAAACACCATATATTTT. The full variable domain, completed from the reference TRBV18 and TRBJ1-3 proteins outside the CDR3, reads NAGVMQNPRHLVRRRGQEARLRCSPMKGHSHVYWYRQLPEEGLKFMVYLQKENIIDESGMPKERFSAEFPKEGPSILRIQQVVRGDSAAYFCASSPTGNTIYFGEGSWLTVV.